This T cell receptor (beta chain) was identified in a study of cytomegalovirus exposure and HLA in healthy donors. This clone was counted between two and nine times. Its antigen remains unidentified. 60 Vbeta and 13 Jbeta primers were used in PCR. Sequencing used immunoSEQ multiplex PCR; TCRdb keeps in-frame clones, though not all of them. Among about 76,000 clones, less than 80% were seen once, and the ten largest hold approximately 8.9%. CDR1 and CDR2 (germline): SGHVS, FNYEAQ. The CDR3 contains 13 residues. Trimming removed 4 bases from V and 3 bases from J, with 8 bases in between. Study conclusions and caveats: Later examination showed HLA-associated TCR beta chains had greater clonal expansion than equally common others.

V and J are TRBV7-6 and TRBJ2-3; D remains unclear. The sequence was obtained from a woman aged 40 to 49 in good health and CMV-seropositive. Sequencing was done on a sample of PBMCs. CDR3 loop: CASSSARTDTQYF. DNA of the CDR3: TGTGCCAGCAGCTCCGCGCGGACAGATACGCAGTATTTT.